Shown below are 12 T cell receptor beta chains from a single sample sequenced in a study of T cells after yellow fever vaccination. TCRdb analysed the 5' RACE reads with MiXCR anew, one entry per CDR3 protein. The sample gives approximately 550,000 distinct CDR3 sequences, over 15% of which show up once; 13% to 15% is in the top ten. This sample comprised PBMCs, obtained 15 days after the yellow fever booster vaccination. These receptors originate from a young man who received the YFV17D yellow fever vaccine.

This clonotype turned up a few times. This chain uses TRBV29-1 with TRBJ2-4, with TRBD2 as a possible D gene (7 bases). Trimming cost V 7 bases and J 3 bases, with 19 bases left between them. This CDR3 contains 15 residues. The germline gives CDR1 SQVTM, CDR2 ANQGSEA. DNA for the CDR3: TGCAGCGCAGCCTGGGGGAGGGGGGTCAAAAACATTCAGTACTTC. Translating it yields CSAAWGRGVKNIQYF.

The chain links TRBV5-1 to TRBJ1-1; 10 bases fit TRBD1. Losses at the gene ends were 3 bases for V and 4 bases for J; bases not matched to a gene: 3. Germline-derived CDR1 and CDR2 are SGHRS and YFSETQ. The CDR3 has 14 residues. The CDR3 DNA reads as TGCGCCAGCAGCTGGGGACAGGGGAGCACTGAAGCTTTCTTT. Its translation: CASSWGQGSTEAFF.

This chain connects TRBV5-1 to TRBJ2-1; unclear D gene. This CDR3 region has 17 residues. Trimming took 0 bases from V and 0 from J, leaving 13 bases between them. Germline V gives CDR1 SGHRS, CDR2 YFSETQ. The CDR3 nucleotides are TGCGCCAGCAGCTTGGCCCGCTCCCACAGCTCCTACAATGAGCAGTTCTTC. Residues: CASSLARSHSSYNEQFF.

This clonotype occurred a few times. CDR3 nucleotides: TGTGCCAGCAGTTACCGCGGGACTGCCTATGGCTACACCTTC. Encoded protein: CASSYRGTAYGYTF. The V and J genes are TRBV6-5 and TRBJ1-2; perhaps TRBD1 as D (5 bases). Germline CDR1 reads MNHEY; CDR2 reads SVGAGI. The V end was cut by 2 bases, the J end by 4 bases, with 11 bases between. The CDR3 has 14 amino acids.

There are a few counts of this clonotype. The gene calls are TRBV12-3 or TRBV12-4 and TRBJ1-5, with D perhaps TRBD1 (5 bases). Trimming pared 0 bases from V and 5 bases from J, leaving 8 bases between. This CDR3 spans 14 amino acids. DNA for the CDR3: TGTGCCAGCAGTTTAGCGCCGGGGGATCAGCCCCAGCATTTT. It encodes CASSLAPGDQPQHF.

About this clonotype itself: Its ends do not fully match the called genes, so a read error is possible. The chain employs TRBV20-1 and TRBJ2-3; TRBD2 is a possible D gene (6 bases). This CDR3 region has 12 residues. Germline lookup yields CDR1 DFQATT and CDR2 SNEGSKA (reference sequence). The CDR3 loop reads CQLADDTDTQYF. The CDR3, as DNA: TGTCAACTAGCAGACGACACAGATACGCAGTATTTT.

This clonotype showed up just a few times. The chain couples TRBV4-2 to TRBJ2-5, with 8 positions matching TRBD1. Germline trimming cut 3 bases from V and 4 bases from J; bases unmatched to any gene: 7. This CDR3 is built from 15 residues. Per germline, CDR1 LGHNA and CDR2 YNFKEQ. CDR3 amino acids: CASSQRQGFSETQYF. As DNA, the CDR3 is TGTGCCAGCAGCCAGAGACAGGGGTTTTCAGAGACCCAGTACTTC.

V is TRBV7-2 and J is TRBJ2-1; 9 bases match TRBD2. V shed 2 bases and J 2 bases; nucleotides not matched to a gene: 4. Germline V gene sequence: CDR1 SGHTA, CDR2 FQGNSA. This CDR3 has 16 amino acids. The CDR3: CASSLRAGGAYNEQFF. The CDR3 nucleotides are TGTGCCAGCAGCTTACGAGCGGGAGGCGCCTACAATGAGCAGTTCTTC.

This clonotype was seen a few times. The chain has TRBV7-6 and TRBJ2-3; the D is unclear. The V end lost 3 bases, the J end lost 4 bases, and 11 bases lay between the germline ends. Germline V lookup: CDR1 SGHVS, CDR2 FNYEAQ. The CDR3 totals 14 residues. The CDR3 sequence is CASSLSGNADTQYF. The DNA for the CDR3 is TGTGCCAGCAGCTTGAGTGGGAACGCAGATACGCAGTATTTT.

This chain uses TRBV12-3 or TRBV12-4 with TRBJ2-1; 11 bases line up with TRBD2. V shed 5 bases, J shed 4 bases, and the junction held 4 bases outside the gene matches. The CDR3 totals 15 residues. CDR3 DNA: TGTGCCAGCAGTCACAGGACTAGCGGGTACAATGAGCAGTTCTTC. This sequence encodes CASSHRTSGYNEQFF.

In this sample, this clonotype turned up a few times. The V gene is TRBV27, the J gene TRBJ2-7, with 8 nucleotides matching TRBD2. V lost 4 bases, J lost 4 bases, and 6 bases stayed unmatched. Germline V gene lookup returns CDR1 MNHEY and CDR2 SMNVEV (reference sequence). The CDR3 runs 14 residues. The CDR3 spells CASSSLAEPYEQYF. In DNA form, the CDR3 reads TGTGCCAGCAGTTCACTAGCGGAACCTTACGAGCAGTACTTC.

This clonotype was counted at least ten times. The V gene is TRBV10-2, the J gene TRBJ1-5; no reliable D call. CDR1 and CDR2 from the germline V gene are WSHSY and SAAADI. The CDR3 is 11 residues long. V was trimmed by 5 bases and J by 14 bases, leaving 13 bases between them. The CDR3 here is CASSSGPQKHF. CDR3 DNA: TGCGCCAGCAGTTCCGGGCCGCAGAAGCATTTT.